What follows are 21 T cell receptor beta chains derived from one specimen sequenced in a study of control samples from healthy donors and cancer patients. Profiled with immunoSEQ multiplex PCR; TCRdb holds only in-frame clones, not every one. Of around 33,000 clones listed, roughly nine tenths are singletons. The sample consisted of PBMCs. These receptor sequences come from a woman between 40 and 50 years old with lung cancer.

The chain joins TRBV30 to TRBJ2-5; TRBD1 aligns across 11 bases. CDR3 length equals 16 residues. The V and J ends lost 0 bases and 7 bases, in that order; junction bases with no gene match: 10. Germline values: CDR1 GTSNPN, CDR2 SVGIG (reference sequence). This CDR3 is CAWSVLGQGVLVTQYF. As DNA, the CDR3 is TGTGCCTGGAGTGTATTGGGACAGGGGGTTTTGGTGACCCAGTACTTC. Based on the CDR3 plus reference TRBV30 and TRBJ2-5, the full variable domain is SQTIHQWPATLVQPVGSPLSLECTVEGTSNPNLYWYRQAAGRGLQLLFYSVGIGQISSEVPQNLSASRPQDRQFILSSKKLLLSDSGFYLCAWSVLGQGVLVTQYFGPGTRLLVL.

The rearrangement uses TRBV19 and TRBJ1-3; D perhaps matches TRBD1 (5 bases). The germline V gene has CDR1 LNHDA and CDR2 SQIVND (reference sequence). This CDR3 has 16 residues. V lost 1 base and J lost 0, with 10 bases in between. CDR3 loop: CASSIAGAASGNTIYF. DNA of the CDR3: TGTGCCAGTAGTATAGCTGGGGCGGCCTCTGGAAACACCATATATTTT.

There are a few counts of this clone. The rearrangement links TRBV2 to TRBJ2-2, with D unresolved. The CDR3 length is 11 residues. Germline loops: CDR1 SNHLY, CDR2 FYNNEI. For the CDR3, the DNA is TGTGGGTCCTCGCCGACCGGGGAGCTGTTTTTT. This codes for CGSSPTGELFF.

This clone was counted once. The chain has TRBV27 and TRBJ2-5; D is uncertain. CDR1 and CDR2 (germline): MNHEY, SMNVEV (reference sequence). This CDR3 contains 13 residues. Trimming took 7 bases from V and 4 from J, leaving 13 bases between them. The CDR3 coding sequence is TGTGCCAGCAATAGAAATGGTGGAGAGACCCAGTACTTC. It specifies CASNRNGGETQYF.

The V gene is TRBV6-2 or TRBV6-3, the J gene TRBJ1-1, with D perhaps matching TRBD1 (5 bases). The CDR3 loop spans 16 amino acids. The ends were cut back, 5 bases at V and 0 bases at J, with 16 bases in the middle. Germline V gene data show CDR1 as MNHEY and CDR2 as SVGEGT. DNA of the CDR3: TGTGCCAGCAGTACCTCACCCGGGACGGTGAACACTGAAGCTTTCTTT. Its translation: CASSTSPGTVNTEAFF.

The chain joins TRBV20-1 to TRBJ2-3; TRBD2 agrees at 12 bases. V lost 3 bases, J lost 5 bases, and 9 bases stayed unmatched. This CDR3 comprises 16 residues. Germline assignment: CDR1 DFQATT and CDR2 SNEGSKA (reference sequence). Here the CDR3 reads CSASLLAGGGGDTQYF. CDR3 DNA: TGCAGTGCTAGTCTGCTAGCGGGGGGGGGTGGAGATACGCAGTATTTT.

The chain combines TRBV11-3 with TRBJ2-1, with D possibly being TRBD1 (5 bases). Germline CDR1 is SGHNT and CDR2 is YENEEA. The CDR3 consists of 11 residues. The V gene lost 5 bases and the J gene lost 10 bases, with 9 bases spanning the gap. CDR3 in amino acids: CASSTDTEQFF. The CDR3 bases are TGTGCCAGCAGCACGGACACAGAGCAGTTCTTC.

V and J are TRBV5-8 and TRBJ2-3; possible D gene TRBD2, 5 bases. This CDR3 has 15 amino acids. V lost 0 bases, J lost 7 bases, and 15 bases lay in between. Germline V gene sequence: CDR1 SGHTS, CDR2 YDEGEE. This CDR3 is CASSLGERHMNTQYF. CDR3 DNA sequence: TGTGCCAGCAGCTTGGGGGAGAGGCACATGAATACGCAGTATTTT.

In nucleotides, the CDR3 is TGTGCCAGTAGAGTGACGGACAGGGGGTACGAGCAGTACTTC. Translating gives CASRVTDRGYEQYF. V gene TRBV19 combines with J gene TRBJ2-7, with 10 bases fitting TRBD1. Per germline, CDR1 LNHDA and CDR2 SQIVND (reference sequence). The ends lost 6 bases at V and 4 bases at J; junction bases unmatched: 6. The CDR3 loop spans 14 amino acids.

The gene calls are TRBV3-1 (or the pseudogene TRBV3-2) and TRBJ1-4, with 7 bases lining up with TRBD1. The CDR3 runs 15 residues. V shed 4 bases and J 7 bases; nucleotides not matched to a gene: 9. Germline-derived CDR1 and CDR2 are LGHDT and YNNKEL (reference sequence). The CDR3 loop reads CASSRPRQGGEKLFF. CDR3 nucleotides: TGTGCCAGCAGCCGCCCAAGACAGGGCGGTGAAAAACTGTTTTTT.

V usage is TRBV11-3 and J usage is TRBJ1-2, with a possible D match to TRBD1 (5 bases). CDR1 and CDR2 from the germline V gene are SGHNT and YENEEA. This CDR3 comprises 13 residues. V shed 5 bases and J shed 7 bases, with 14 bases lying between them. DNA of the CDR3: TGTGCCAGCAGCGTCGGGACCACCAGTGGCTACACCTTC. This gives the protein CASSVGTTSGYTF. The complete variable domain, with remaining parts taken from reference TRBV11-3 and TRBJ1-2, reads EAGVVQSPRYKIIEKKQPVAFWCNPISGHNTLYWYLQNLGQGPELLIRYENEEAVDDSQLPKDRFSAERLKGVDSTLKIQPAELGDSAVYLCASSVGTTSGYTFGSGTRLTVV.

This sequence joins TRBV3-1 (or the pseudogene TRBV3-2) and TRBJ2-3, with 7 nucleotides matching TRBD1. CDR3 size: 17 residues. J was trimmed by 0 bases and V by 1 base; bases with no gene match: 7. Looked up from germline, CDR1 is LGHDT and CDR2 is YNNKEL (reference sequence). The CDR3 here is CASSQGPGTVSTDTQYF. CDR3 DNA: TGTGCCAGCAGCCAAGGCCCCGGGACAGTTAGCACAGATACGCAGTATTTT.

The chain uses TRBV24-1 and TRBJ2-3; 10 bases match TRBD1. CDR3 length equals 16 residues. Germline assignment: CDR1 KGHDR and CDR2 SFDVKD. With 4 bases clipped from V and 4 bases from J, the junction kept 7 bases outside the gene matches. DNA for the CDR3: TGTGCCACCAGTGACTCCGGGACAGGGGCGGCAGATACGCAGTATTTT. Its translation: CATSDSGTGAADTQYF.

The chain uses TRBV7-2 and TRBJ1-5; D may be TRBD1 (5 bases). V was pared by 3 bases and J by 3 bases, with 9 bases between. Germline V CDR1 and CDR2: SGHTA, FQGNSA. The CDR3 is 14 residues long. The CDR3 is CASSLRGTNQPQHF. The CDR3 nucleotides are TGTGCCAGCAGCTTGAGGGGAACCAATCAGCCCCAGCATTTT.

This clone showed up just a few times. The chain joins TRBV9 to TRBJ1-2; TRBD1 agrees at 9 bases. The CDR3 is 14 amino acids. V lost 4 bases and J lost 7; bases outside the gene matches: 8. Germline loops: CDR1 SGDLS, CDR2 YYNGEE. DNA for the CDR3: TGTGCCAGCAGCCTCGGGACAGGGCTTCTTGGCTACACCTTC. This sequence encodes CASSLGTGLLGYTF.

This clone was observed a few times. The chain joins TRBV2 to TRBJ1-6; D uncertain. The V end was cut by 7 bases, the J end by 9 bases, with 16 bases between. CDR3 length: 14 residues. Looked up from germline, CDR1 is SNHLY and CDR2 is FYNNEI. In DNA, the CDR3 is TGTGCCAGCATTCGGTCCGGTTGGGGTTCACCCCTCCACTTT. Amino acid sequence: CASIRSGWGSPLHF.

This clone appeared a single time. V is TRBV5-6 and J is TRBJ1-6; 8 bases fit TRBD1. This CDR3 is 17 amino acids long. The germline V gene has CDR1 SGHDT and CDR2 YYEEEE. J was trimmed by 4 bases and V by 1 base; bases with no gene match: 7. This chain's CDR3 is CASSLIGQGHYNSPLHF. The CDR3 DNA reads as TGTGCCAGCAGCTTGATCGGACAGGGCCATTATAATTCACCCCTCCACTTT.

The count of this clone is one. CDR3 nucleotides: TGTGCCAGCAGCCATGCACAGGGGGCTTATGGCTACACCTTC. Amino acids: CASSHAQGAYGYTF. The gene calls are TRBV3-1 (or the pseudogene TRBV3-2) and TRBJ1-2, with TRBD1 identical over 9 bases. The CDR3 runs 14 residues. Germline trimming cut 3 bases from V and 5 bases from J; bases unmatched to any gene: 4. The germline gives CDR1 LGHDT, CDR2 YNNKEL (reference sequence).

This clone came up once. The rearrangement joins TRBV19 to TRBJ1-2; 9 bases align to TRBD1. The CDR3 length is 14 residues. The J segment lost 7 bases and the V segment lost 6 bases, leaving 9 bases of the junction unmatched. Germline V gives CDR1 LNHDA, CDR2 SQIVND (reference sequence). CDR3 in amino acids: CASRPGQGSSGYTF. As DNA, the CDR3 is TGTGCCAGTAGACCGGGACAGGGTAGTTCTGGCTACACCTTC.

V gene TRBV5-1 combines with J gene TRBJ1-1, with D possibly matching TRBD1 (5 bases). CDR3 length: 15 amino acids. Trimming removed 4 bases at V and 1 base at J, with 14 bases between. Germline assignment: CDR1 SGHRS and CDR2 YFSETQ. The CDR3 nucleotides are TGCGCCAGCAGCAAGCGGGGGGGTCAGAACACTGAAGCTTTCTTT. This sequence encodes CASSKRGGQNTEAFF. Filled out from reference TRBV5-1 and TRBJ1-1, the complete variable domain reads KAGVTQTPRYLIKTRGQQVTLSCSPISGHRSVSWYQQTPGQGLQFLFEYFSETQRNKGNFPGRFSGRQFSNSRSEMNVSTLELGDSALYLCASSKRGGQNTEAFFGQGTRLTVV.

This rearrangement joins TRBV10-3 to TRBJ1-1; D is perhaps TRBD1 (5 bases). CDR3 size: 16 residues. The germline CDR1 and CDR2 sequences are ENHRY and SYGVKD. Trimming shortened V by 3 bases and J by 0 bases, and 14 bases separated the two germline ends. The DNA of the CDR3 is TGTGCCATCAGTGATCAGTATCCGACAGTGAACACTGAAGCTTTCTTT. It yields the protein CAISDQYPTVNTEAFF.